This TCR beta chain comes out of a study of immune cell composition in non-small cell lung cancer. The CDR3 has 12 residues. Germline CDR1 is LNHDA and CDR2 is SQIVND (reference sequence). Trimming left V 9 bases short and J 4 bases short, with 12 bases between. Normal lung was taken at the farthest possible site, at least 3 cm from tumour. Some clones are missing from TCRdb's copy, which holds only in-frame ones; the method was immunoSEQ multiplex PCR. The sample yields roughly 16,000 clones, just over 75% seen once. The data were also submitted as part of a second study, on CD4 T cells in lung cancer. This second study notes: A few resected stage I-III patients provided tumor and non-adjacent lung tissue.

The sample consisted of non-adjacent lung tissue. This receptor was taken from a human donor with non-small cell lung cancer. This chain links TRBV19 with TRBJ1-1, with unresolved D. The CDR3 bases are TGTGCCAGCTCCTCGCGGGCCACTGAAGCTTTCTTT. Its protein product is CASSSRATEAFF.